A single sample gave rise to the 18 T cell receptor beta chains below, sequenced in a study of blood T cell repertoires in COVID-19. Sequenced by immunoSEQ multiplex PCR; TCRdb stores in-frame clones only, minus some. The data show 80,000 to 100,000 clones, around 84% seen once. The sample comprised peripheral blood. These receptors came from a woman aged 60-75 years in a cohort sampled during active or convalescent COVID-19.

This clone was recorded a few times. The rearrangement links TRBV28 to TRBJ1-5; perhaps TRBD1 as D (5 bases). V lost 2 bases to trimming and J lost 3 bases, with 11 bases between them. This CDR3 is 15 amino acids long. Germline loops: CDR1 MDHEN, CDR2 SYDVKM. The CDR3 DNA reads as TGTGCCAGCAGTTTAGTGGGAGGGGACAATCAGCCCCAGCATTTT. Its protein product is CASSLVGGDNQPQHF.

CDR3 sequence (DNA): TGTGCCAGCAGCTTAACGGGGGGGATCACCGGGGAGCTGTTTTTT. Its translation: CASSLTGGITGELFF. The chain recombines TRBV7-9 with TRBJ2-2, with 8 bases fitting TRBD2. V was pared by 2 bases and J by 4 bases, with 3 bases of the junction left unmatched. Germline V gene data show CDR1 as SEHNR and CDR2 as FQNEAQ (reference sequence). CDR3 length: 15 amino acids. Supplemented by reference TRBV7-9 and TRBJ2-2, the full variable domain reads DTGVSQNPRHKITKRGQNVTFRCDPISEHNRLYWYRQTLGQGPEFLTYFQNEAQLEKSRLLSDRFSAERPKGSFSTLEIQRTEQGDSAMYLCASSLTGGITGELFFGEGSRLTVL.

This chain links TRBV25-1 with TRBJ1-2, with D possibly being TRBD1 (6 bases). Trimming shortened V by 2 bases and J by 4 bases, and 14 bases separated the two germline ends. CDR1 and CDR2 (germline): MGHDK, SYGVNS. This CDR3 contains 15 residues. This CDR3 reads CASSESRQGIYGYTF. The CDR3 DNA is TGTGCCAGCAGTGAAAGTCGCCAGGGGATCTATGGCTACACCTTC.

V and J are TRBV5-4 and TRBJ2-7; 10 bases fit TRBD1. With 0 bases clipped from V and 7 bases from J, the junction kept 7 bases outside the gene matches. Germline-derived CDR1 and CDR2 are SGHNT and YYREEE (reference sequence). The CDR3 runs to 15 residues. The CDR3 region has the DNA TGTGCCAGCAGCTTGGCCGGGACAGGGGAGAGGGAGCAGTACTTC. Translating gives CASSLAGTGEREQYF.

This clone was picked up a small number of times. This chain joins TRBV5-1 and TRBJ2-1, with 11 bases identical to TRBD2. CDR1 is SGHRS, CDR2 YFSETQ, per germline. The CDR3 is 16 residues long. Losses at the gene ends were 4 bases for V and 12 bases for J; bases not matched to a gene: 15. The CDR3 nucleotides read TGCGCCAGCAGCCCGTTAGCGGGGGGGGCCCAAGTTCGGCAGTTCTTC. Its protein is CASSPLAGGAQVRQFF.

The V and J genes are TRBV10-3 and TRBJ1-6, with TRBD1 matching 7 bases. The V gene's germline CDR1 is ENHRY and CDR2 SYGVKD. The V segment lost 6 bases and the J segment 0 bases; nucleotides outside the gene matches: 2. The CDR3 runs to 15 residues. Here the CDR3 reads CAIRTGSSYNSPLHF. The CDR3 DNA follows: TGTGCCATCAGGACAGGGAGCTCCTATAATTCACCCCTCCACTTT.

V usage is TRBV5-4 and J usage is TRBJ1-4; 7 bases agree with TRBD1. CDR3 length: 13 residues. V lost 3 bases to trimming and J lost 7 bases; unmatched junction nucleotides: 3. Germline V gives CDR1 SGHNT, CDR2 YYREEE (reference sequence). The CDR3, as DNA: TGTGCCAGCAGCTCGACAGGGACTGAAAAACTGTTTTTT. Protein: CASSSTGTEKLFF.

The count of this clone is one. V usage is TRBV5-1 and J usage is TRBJ1-1; D not certain. V lost 4 bases to trimming and J lost 2 bases, with 9 bases between them. The CDR3 runs to 13 residues. Germline V gene sequence: CDR1 SGHRS, CDR2 YFSETQ. For the CDR3, the DNA is TGCGCCAGCAGCCCCAACATAAACACTGAAGCTTTCTTT. This translates into CASSPNINTEAFF.

The CDR3 sequence: CASSYSPGGGTDTQYF. CDR3 nucleotides: TGTGCCAGCAGTTACTCACCAGGGGGTGGCACAGATACGCAGTATTTT. The V gene is TRBV6-5, the J gene TRBJ2-3, with TRBD1 matching over 7 bases. The ends lost 0 bases at V and 1 base at J; junction bases unmatched: 4. The CDR3 spans 16 residues. CDR1 MNHEY and CDR2 SVGAGI come from the germline V gene.

This sequence joins TRBV19 and TRBJ2-3; tentative D call: TRBD1 (5 bases). The length of the CDR3 is 16 residues. Germline-derived CDR1 and CDR2 are LNHDA and SQIVND (reference sequence). Trimming stripped 3 bases from V and 3 bases from J, with 16 bases between. In DNA, the CDR3 is TGTGCCAGTAGTATTGGGGCGCTAACAAAGACAGATACGCAGTATTTT. Amino acids: CASSIGALTKTDTQYF. Combining the CDR3 with reference TRBV19 and TRBJ2-3 gives the whole variable domain DGGITQSPKYLFRKEGQNVTLSCEQNLNHDAMYWYRQDPGQGLRLIYYSQIVNDFQKGDIAEGYSVSREKKESFPLTVTSAQKNPTAFYLCASSIGALTKTDTQYFGPGTRLTVL.

The table lists this clone with a count of one. The chain uses TRBV27 and TRBJ1-5, with D hard to call. This CDR3 has 14 amino acids. The germline gives CDR1 MNHEY, CDR2 SMNVEV (reference sequence). V gave up 3 bases and J gave up 6 bases, with 12 bases separating them. The CDR3 DNA sequence: TGTGCCAGCAGTTTTAGGGCGGGCTCTCAGCCCCAGCATTTT. It codes for CASSFRAGSQPQHF.

The rearrangement links TRBV7-9 to TRBJ1-4, with D tentatively TRBD1 (6 bases). Germline V CDR1 and CDR2: SEHNR, FQNEAQ (reference sequence). The V gene lost 1 base and the J gene lost 7 bases, with 13 bases spanning the gap. The CDR3 totals 15 residues. CDR3 amino acids: CASSLGGRGAEKLFF. The CDR3 nucleotides are TGTGCCAGCAGCTTAGGTGGCAGGGGTGCTGAAAAACTGTTTTTT.

The rearrangement uses TRBV27 and TRBJ2-7, with 9 bases that match TRBD1. Trimming cost V 5 bases and J 13 bases; bases outside gene matches: 15. The CDR3 consists of 14 residues. CDR1 is MNHEY and CDR2 is SMNVEV in the germline V gene (reference sequence). CDR3 residues: CASSIPGQGSGAYF. The CDR3 DNA reads TGTGCCAGCAGTATCCCGGGACAGGGTTCGGGGGCTTACTTC.

The genes are TRBV10-3 and TRBJ2-3, with 7 bases that match TRBD1. CDR1 ENHRY and CDR2 SYGVKD come from the germline V gene. V lost 4 bases, J lost 3 bases, and 1 base stayed unmatched. The CDR3 spans 13 residues. The CDR3 nucleotides are TGTGCCATCAGTGTCAGGGGGACAGATACGCAGTATTTT. Translation: CAISVRGTDTQYF.

This chain links TRBV19 with TRBJ2-5; 8 bases map to TRBD2. This CDR3 is built from 18 residues. With 1 base clipped from V and 2 bases from J, the junction kept 12 bases outside the gene matches. Germline CDR1 reads LNHDA; CDR2 reads SQIVND (reference sequence). DNA of the CDR3: TGTGCCAGTAGTATAGCCCTCCTGGCTAGCGGGTTTCAAGAGACCCAGTACTTC. This codes for CASSIALLASGFQETQYF.

This chain uses TRBV5-1 with TRBJ1-1, with TRBD1 matching 10 bases. CDR1 SGHRS and CDR2 YFSETQ come from the germline V gene. The CDR3 extends over 14 amino acids. With 7 bases clipped from V and 3 bases from J, the junction kept 6 bases outside the gene matches. The CDR3 DNA follows: TGCGCCAGCCGACAGGGGGCGCAGGACACTGAAGCTTTCTTT. Protein: CASRQGAQDTEAFF.

This rearrangement joins TRBV9 to TRBJ1-3, with D possibly matching TRBD1 (6 bases). CDR1 and CDR2 (germline): SGDLS, YYNGEE. V gave up 4 bases and J gave up 4 bases, with 15 bases separating them. This CDR3 has 15 residues. Written as DNA, the CDR3 is TGTGCCAGCAGCCCCACAGGGTTTGGAGGAAACACCATATATTTT. Encoded protein: CASSPTGFGGNTIYF.

CDR3 in amino acids: CASSYLGGYGYTF. CDR3 nucleotides: TGTGCCAGCAGTTATTTGGGGGGGTATGGCTACACCTTC. The chain recombines TRBV6-6 with TRBJ1-2, with TRBD1 as a possible D gene (5 bases). The V end was cut by 3 bases, the J end by 5 bases, with 10 bases between. CDR3 length equals 13 residues. Germline V CDR1 and CDR2: MNHNY, SVGAGI (reference sequence).